This T cell receptor (beta chain) was observed in a study of OX40 agonist ivuxolimab in advanced cancers. Findings and caveats of the study: Blood T cells, both CD4+ and CD8+, expanded clonally by week 6 at 0.1 to 3.0 mg/kg.

Of note for this clone: Its specificity is unknown.

Assay used: immunoSEQ multiplex PCR; TCRdb lists only in-frame clones, some missing. The sample lists fewer than 85,000 clones; 86% were seen once. There are 15 residues in the CDR3. Trimming stripped 7 bases from V and 2 bases from J, with 15 bases between. Per germline, CDR1 MNHEY and CDR2 SVGAGI. Sample: CD4+ or CD8+ T cells sorted from blood, taken in a trial of the OX40 agonist ivuxolimab. The sequence was collected from an adult with an advanced solid tumor such as melanoma, head and neck, liver or kidney cancer. The chain recombines TRBV6-5 with TRBJ1-5; the D gene is possibly TRBD1 (5 bases). CDR3 sequence reads: CASNPGGRGNQPQHF. In DNA, the CDR3 is TGTGCCAGCAACCCCGGGGGGAGGGGCAATCAGCCCCAGCATTTT.